This T cell receptor (beta chain) was recorded in a study of cytotoxic CD8 clonotypes in ibrutinib-treated CLL. Looking at the study overall: Samples had a mean of approximately 240,000 productive templates and tens of thousands of productive rearrangements.

Germline assignment: CDR1 SGHNT and CDR2 YYREEE (reference sequence). The V end was cut by 0 bases, the J end by 0 bases, with 12 bases between. This CDR3 comprises 16 residues. This clone appeared a few times. Its matching antigen is unknown. General study points: Baseline clonality was higher than in age-matched healthy donors and moved in step with circulating CD8+ T-cell counts.

The data were produced by immunoSEQ multiplex PCR, yet TCRdb's version contains in-frame clones alone and is incomplete. The sample lists 12,000 to 15,000 clones; around 64% were seen once. The material sequenced was PBMCs, taken before ibrutinib treatment. The rearrangement uses TRBV5-4 and TRBJ1-2; D remains unclear. This TCR was recovered from a human donor with chronic lymphocytic leukemia. As DNA, the CDR3 is TGTGCCAGCAGCTTGGATGGCGCAGGAACTAACTATGGCTACACCTTC. Translating it yields CASSLDGAGTNYGYTF.